The entry that follows covers one T cell receptor (beta chain) sequence. These data originate in a study of blood T cell repertoires in COVID-19. Looking at the study overall: The United States, Italy and Spain were the sources of the acute and convalescent COVID-19 samples. Sources were T cells, B-cell-depleted T cells, or PBMCs; the material itself was cDNA or gDNA.

Data came from immunoSEQ multiplex PCR; TCRdb stores just in-frame clones and leaves some out. Counted here are about 62,000 clones, around nine tenths occurring once; the ten biggest clones make up roughly 1%. The CDR3 is made up of 13 amino acids. In germline, CDR1 is SGHNT, CDR2 YYREEE (reference sequence). Trimming removed 5 bases from V and 7 bases from J, with 10 bases in between. This sequence originates from a man between 65 and 85 years old with acute or convalescent COVID-19. The V call is TRBV5-4, the J call TRBJ1-6, with D tentatively TRBD1 (6 bases). The sequenced sample was peripheral blood. CDR3 amino acids: CASSTGINSPLHF. The CDR3 nucleotides are TGTGCCAGCAGTACAGGGATCAATTCACCCCTCCACTTT. Full variable domain (rest looked up from reference TRBV5-4 and TRBJ1-6): ETGVTQSPTHLIKTRGQQVTLRCSSQSGHNTVSWYQQALGQGPQFIFQYYREEENGRGNFPPRFSGLQFPNYSSELNVNALELDDSALYLCASSTGINSPLHFGNGTRLTVT.